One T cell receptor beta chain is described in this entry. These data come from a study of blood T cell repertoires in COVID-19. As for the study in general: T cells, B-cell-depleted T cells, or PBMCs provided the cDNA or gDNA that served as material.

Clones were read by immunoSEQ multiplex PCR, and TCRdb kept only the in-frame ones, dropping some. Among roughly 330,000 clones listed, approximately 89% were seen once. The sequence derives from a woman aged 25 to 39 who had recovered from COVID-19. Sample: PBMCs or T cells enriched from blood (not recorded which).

Here the CDR3 DNA reads TGTGCCAGCAGCCCGGGGGGTATGACTTATAGCAATCAGCCCCAGCATTTT. Amino acids: CASSPGGMTYSNQPQHF. The J gene is TRBJ1-5, the V gene TRBV5-5; D may be TRBD1 (5 bases). The CDR3 is 17 residues long. The germline V and J ends were trimmed by 4 bases and 0 bases, with 17 bases remaining between them. Per germline, CDR1 SGHKS and CDR2 YYEKEE (reference sequence). Full variable domain (rest looked up from reference TRBV5-5 and TRBJ1-5): DAGVTQSPTHLIKTRGQQVTLRCSPISGHKSVSWYQQVLGQGPQFIFQYYEKEERGRGNFPDRFSARQFPNYSSELNVNALLLGDSALYLCASSPGGMTYSNQPQHFGDGTRLSIL.